Each of the 25 T cell receptor beta chains below was sequenced from the same sample in a study of blood T cell repertoires in COVID-19. The data were produced by immunoSEQ multiplex PCR, yet TCRdb's version contains in-frame clones alone and is incomplete. The table shows approximately 240,000 clones, with 82% occurring only once. The sample consisted of peripheral blood. The origin of the receptors is a woman aged 80 or older with active or convalescent COVID-19.

The chain carries TRBV7-6 and TRBJ2-1, with 8 nucleotides matching TRBD2. Germline V lookup: CDR1 SGHVS, CDR2 FNYEAQ. J was trimmed by 8 bases and V by 5 bases; bases with no gene match: 8. The CDR3 covers 14 residues. CDR3 sequence: CASSPGTRVDEQFF. The CDR3 DNA reads as TGTGCCAGCAGCCCCGGGACTAGGGTCGATGAGCAGTTCTTC.

V usage is TRBV25-1 and J usage is TRBJ1-6; D possibly corresponds to TRBD1 (6 bases). V lost 8 bases to trimming and J lost 9 bases, with 11 bases between them. There are 12 residues in the CDR3. The V gene's germline CDR1 is MGHDK and CDR2 SYGVNS. The CDR3, as DNA: TGTGCCAGCCACAGGGTTGGTTCACCCCTCCACTTT. Protein product: CASHRVGSPLHF. The whole variable domain, remainder taken from reference TRBV25-1 and TRBJ1-6, is EADIYQTPRYLVIGTGKKITLECSQTMGHDKMYWYQQDPGMELHLIHYSYGVNSTEKGDLSSESTVSRIRTEHFPLTLESARPSHTSQYLCASHRVGSPLHFGNGTRLTVT.

The gene calls are TRBV7-9 and TRBJ2-3; TRBD2 matches 10 bases. The germline V gene encodes CDR1 SEHNR and CDR2 FQNEAQ (reference sequence). The junction had 6 bases not matched to a gene; V was cut back by 2 bases and J by 7 bases. This CDR3 has 15 amino acids. CDR3 in DNA: TGTGCCAGCAGCTTACAGCGGGGGGGCCAGAATACGCAGTATTTT. Amino acids: CASSLQRGGQNTQYF.

This chain connects TRBV11-3 to TRBJ2-2; D remains unclear. There are 12 residues in the CDR3. The germline CDR1 and CDR2 sequences are SGHNT and YENEEA. V lost 3 bases and J 6 bases, leaving 5 bases between the germline ends. CDR3 coding DNA: TGTGCCAGCAGCTTTTATTCCGGGGAGCTGTTTTTT. Its translation: CASSFYSGELFF.

On this clone: Within the sample, other DNA sequences also encode this same CDR3. The genes are TRBV7-2 and TRBJ2-7, with 11 bases matching TRBD2. CDR3 length equals 16 residues. Looked up from germline, CDR1 is SGHTA and CDR2 is FQGNSA. V was clipped by 2 bases and J by 3 bases; unmatched bases: 6. CDR3 protein: CASSLLGLAGGYEQYF. Here the CDR3 DNA reads TGTGCCAGCAGCTTATTAGGGCTAGCGGGAGGCTACGAGCAGTACTTC.

The V and J genes are TRBV29-1 and TRBJ2-3, with 8 bases aligning to TRBD2. The V gene's germline CDR1 is SQVTM and CDR2 ANQGSEA. The CDR3 is 17 residues long. J was trimmed by 1 base and V by 4 bases; bases with no gene match: 13. The CDR3 nucleotides are TGCAGCGTTGCTGGTGAGGGAAGGCGGGGGGGCACAGATACGCAGTATTTT. Translated, it gives CSVAGEGRRGGTDTQYF.

The table lists this clone with a few counts. The chain combines TRBV19 with TRBJ1-2, with D uncertain. CDR3 size: 13 residues. Germline CDR1 reads LNHDA; CDR2 reads SQIVND (reference sequence). Trimming removed 3 bases from V and 5 bases from J, with 10 bases in between. The CDR3 loop is CASSIDNKYGYTF. The CDR3 nucleotides read TGTGCCAGTAGTATTGACAACAAGTATGGCTACACCTTC.

The V gene is TRBV6-6, the J gene TRBJ1-1, with D unresolved. Per the germline V gene, CDR1 is MNHNY and CDR2 is SVGAGI (reference sequence). The CDR3 has 12 amino acids. V was clipped by 8 bases and J by 5 bases, with 12 bases between them. CDR3 protein: CASLFQETEAFF. The CDR3 coding sequence is TGTGCCAGCCTATTTCAAGAGACTGAAGCTTTCTTT.

The chain carries TRBV4-1 and TRBJ1-4; the match to TRBD1 covers 10 bases. Germline V gene sequence: CDR1 MGHRA, CDR2 YSYEKL. The CDR3 spans 18 residues. The ends lost 1 base at V and 8 bases at J; junction bases unmatched: 13. The DNA of the CDR3 is TGCGCCAGCAGCCAAGCGAGGACAGGGGACAGGGGACAGGAAAAACTGTTTTTT. Protein: CASSQARTGDRGQEKLFF.

This clone was seen once. The chain joins TRBV3-1 (or the pseudogene TRBV3-2) to TRBJ2-1; TRBD1 might be the D (5 bases). Looked up from germline, CDR1 is LGHDT and CDR2 is YNNKEL (reference sequence). Trimming removed 4 bases from V and 10 bases from J, with 14 bases in between. The CDR3 runs 13 residues. The CDR3: CASSPTQGGEQFF. The DNA of the CDR3 is TGTGCCAGCAGCCCAACCCAGGGTGGCGAGCAGTTCTTC.

The V gene is TRBV5-6, the J gene TRBJ2-3; 7 bases match TRBD2. V shed 6 bases and J 5 bases; nucleotides not matched to a gene: 9. The CDR3 runs 14 residues. The germline V gene encodes CDR1 SGHDT and CDR2 YYEEEE. CDR3 loop: CASKAGVLGDTQYF. The CDR3 DNA reads TGTGCCAGCAAGGCGGGGGTCCTTGGAGATACGCAGTATTTT.

The chain carries TRBV27 and TRBJ1-4, with a weak D call TRBD1 (6 bases). Trimming left V 2 bases short and J 5 bases short, with 9 bases between. Germline CDR1 reads MNHEY; CDR2 reads SMNVEV (reference sequence). The CDR3 length is 14 residues. This CDR3 is CASSLGGWNEKLFF. As DNA, the CDR3 is TGTGCCAGCAGTTTAGGGGGCTGGAATGAAAAACTGTTTTTT.

The rearrangement joins TRBV6-5 to TRBJ1-2, with unresolved D. CDR1 is MNHEY, CDR2 SVGAGI, per germline. The CDR3 is 14 residues long. Trimming took 5 bases from V and 3 from J, leaving 13 bases between them. Here the CDR3 reads CASSREPGDYGYTF. The CDR3 DNA sequence: TGTGCCAGCAGTCGTGAACCCGGGGACTATGGCTACACCTTC.

In nucleotides, the CDR3 is TGTGCCAGCAGTTATTATGGTAGCGGGATACACGAGACCCAGTACTTC. This encodes CASSYYGSGIHETQYF. J is TRBJ2-5 and V is TRBV6-5, with 8 bases aligning to TRBD2. J lost 5 bases, V lost 3 bases, and 11 bases had no gene match. The CDR3 covers 16 residues. The V gene's germline CDR1 is MNHEY and CDR2 SVGAGI.

Worth noting for this clone: This sample also contains other DNA sequences that code for the same CDR3. J is TRBJ1-5 and V is TRBV5-1, with a tentative D call TRBD1 (6 bases). Trimming removed 0 bases from V and 4 bases from J, with 11 bases in between. Germline loops: CDR1 SGHRS, CDR2 YFSETQ. CDR3 length equals 15 residues. CDR3 DNA: TGCGCCAGCAGCTTGGGGCAGGGGTTAAATCAGCCCCAGCATTTT. This gives the protein CASSLGQGLNQPQHF.

In DNA form, the CDR3 reads TGTGCCAGCAGTTCCCAAAGTGACAGATATGAGCAGTACTTC. Translation: CASSSQSDRYEQYF. The rearrangement uses TRBV28 and TRBJ2-7, with TRBD1 as a possible D gene (5 bases). Germline V gene data show CDR1 as MDHEN and CDR2 as SYDVKM. The CDR3 totals 14 residues. Deletions cut 4 bases from V and 7 bases from J, with 17 bases between.

This clone appeared a few times. The CDR3 nucleotides are TGTGCCAGCAGCAAACCGAGGGCACGCACCGGGGAGCTGTTTTTT. Protein sequence: CASSKPRARTGELFF. The V call is TRBV21-1, the J call TRBJ2-2; the table assigns TRBD2, which was not confirmed against the DNA. TRBV21-1 is classified as a pseudogene. The CDR3 extends over 15 amino acids.

This clone was picked up one time. V is TRBV6-6 and J is TRBJ2-1; TRBD2 matches at 8 bases. This CDR3 is built from 16 residues. V trimming: 0 bases; J trimming: 0 bases; junction bases outside the gene matches: 1. Germline V lookup: CDR1 MNHNY, CDR2 SVGAGI (reference sequence). CDR3 residues: CASSYSSGSSYNEQFF. In DNA form, the CDR3 reads TGTGCCAGCAGTTACTCGAGCGGGAGCTCCTACAATGAGCAGTTCTTC.

The genes are TRBV4-2 and TRBJ2-1; possibly TRBD1 for D (5 bases). The CDR3 runs to 14 residues. Germline lookup yields CDR1 LGHNA and CDR2 YNFKEQ. V was cut by 0 bases and J by 8 bases, with 11 bases left in between. The DNA of the CDR3 is TGTGCCAGCAGCCAAGATAGCAGGGCCGATGAGCAGTTCTTC. Protein sequence: CASSQDSRADEQFF.

The rearrangement uses TRBV30 and TRBJ1-5; D is uncertain. The CDR3 runs to 14 residues. Germline CDR1 GTSNPN, CDR2 SVGIG (reference sequence). Trimming pared 7 bases from V and 3 bases from J, leaving 16 bases between. CDR3 amino acids: CAYSTTTFNQPQHF. In nucleotides, the CDR3 is TGTGCCTACTCGACGACAACCTTCAATCAGCCCCAGCATTTT. The complete variable domain, with remaining parts taken from reference TRBV30 and TRBJ1-5, reads SQTIHQWPATLVQPVGSPLSLECTVEGTSNPNLYWYRQAAGRGLQLLFYSVGIGQISSEVPQNLSASRPQDRQFILSSKKLLLSDSGFYLCAYSTTTFNQPQHFGDGTRLSIL.

This chain uses TRBV7-9 with TRBJ1-6, with D possibly TRBD1 on 5 matching bases. The germline V gene has CDR1 SEHNR and CDR2 FQNEAQ (reference sequence). The CDR3 contains 17 residues. The V and J ends lost 3 bases and 7 bases respectively, with 19 bases between them. The CDR3 sequence is CASSFWGRASSNSPLHF. CDR3 in DNA: TGTGCCAGCAGCTTTTGGGGCAGGGCGTCGTCAAATTCACCCCTCCACTTT.

The gene calls are TRBV6-1 and TRBJ1-6, with 9 bases fitting TRBD1. J gave up 6 bases and V 2 bases, and 11 bases lay outside the gene matches. The germline CDR1 and CDR2 sequences are MNHNS and SASEGT. The CDR3 sequence is 18 residues long. The CDR3 region has the DNA TGTGCCAGCAGTGAAATGTGGACAGGGGCAGAGGGTAATTCACCCCTCCACTTT. Its translation: CASSEMWTGAEGNSPLHF.

V and J are TRBV4-1 and TRBJ1-2; perhaps TRBD1 as D (5 bases). Deletions cut 3 bases from V and 7 bases from J, with 24 bases between. Germline lookup yields CDR1 MGHRA and CDR2 YSYEKL. CDR3 length equals 17 residues. The CDR3 bases are TGCGCCAGCAGCCACGAGGCCCAGGGAGGATCTTCTTCTGGCTACACCTTC. Translation gives CASSHEAQGGSSSGYTF.

The rearrangement joins TRBV10-3 to TRBJ2-2; tentative D call: TRBD2 (6 bases). Trimming stripped 4 bases from V and 2 bases from J, with 8 bases between. Germline-derived CDR1 and CDR2 are ENHRY and SYGVKD. The CDR3 consists of 14 residues. CDR3: CAISGLGNTGELFF. DNA for the CDR3: TGTGCCATCAGTGGACTAGGTAACACCGGGGAGCTGTTTTTT.

This clone has just one count. J is TRBJ2-2 and V is TRBV2; the D gene is possibly TRBD1 (6 bases). V dropped 5 bases and J dropped 7 bases, with 17 bases sitting between them. The germline CDR1 and CDR2 sequences are SNHLY and FYNNEI. This CDR3 spans 15 amino acids. CDR3 DNA sequence: TGTGCCAGCAGTTATGACAAGGGGGAAGTCGGGGAGCTGTTTTTT. This gives the protein CASSYDKGEVGELFF.